This passage covers 29 T cell receptor beta chains from one sample sequenced in a study of T cells in tumors after PD-1 blockade. Some clones are missing from TCRdb's copy, which holds only in-frame ones; the method was immunoSEQ multiplex PCR. The table has around 50,000 clones, nearly 80% seen once. The sequenced sample was PBMCs, obtained before anti-PD-1 treatment. These receptor sequences come from a human donor with basal cell carcinoma.

The rearrangement links TRBV28 to TRBJ1-5, with D maybe TRBD1 (5 bases). The ends were cut back, 8 bases at V and 3 bases at J, with 17 bases in the middle. The germline CDR1 and CDR2 sequences are MDHEN and SYDVKM. CDR3 length: 15 residues. The CDR3 sequence: CASLPGGVNNQPQHF. The CDR3 region has the DNA TGTGCCAGCCTTCCGGGGGGGGTTAACAATCAGCCCCAGCATTTT.

The V call is TRBV3-1 (or the pseudogene TRBV3-2), the J call TRBJ1-2; the match to TRBD1 covers 8 bases. The length of the CDR3 is 14 residues. CDR1 and CDR2 from the germline V gene are LGHDT and YNNKEL (reference sequence). V was pared by 6 bases and J by 8 bases, with 11 bases of the junction left unmatched. CDR3 loop: CASRLTGTGGGYTF. CDR3 bases: TGTGCCAGCAGGCTCACCGGGACAGGAGGAGGCTACACCTTC.

The chain carries TRBV3-1 (or the pseudogene TRBV3-2) and TRBJ2-7, with D hard to call. With 3 bases removed from V and 0 bases from J, the gap between germline ends came to 9 bases. CDR1 and CDR2 (germline): LGHDT, YNNKEL (reference sequence). The length of the CDR3 is 14 residues. The CDR3 sequence is CASSHSFRSYEQYF. The CDR3 coding sequence is TGTGCCAGCAGCCACTCCTTCCGCTCCTACGAGCAGTACTTC.

This clone was found once. This specimen includes other DNA sequences encoding the same CDR3. The rearrangement links TRBV10-2 to TRBJ1-5; D remains unclear. Germline V lookup: CDR1 WSHSY, CDR2 SAAADI. With 3 bases removed from V and 3 bases from J, the gap between germline ends came to 15 bases. This CDR3 is 16 amino acids long. CDR3 residues: CASSEVFGTHNQPQHF. DNA for the CDR3: TGCGCCAGCAGTGAAGTCTTCGGCACGCACAATCAGCCCCAGCATTTT.

V usage is TRBV27 and J usage is TRBJ2-7; 8 nucleotides align to TRBD2. The germline gives CDR1 MNHEY, CDR2 SMNVEV (reference sequence). The trim removed 0 bases at V and 3 bases at J, leaving 7 bases unmatched. The CDR3 runs 16 residues. CDR3 in amino acids: CASSLSAGTSSYEQYF. The CDR3 DNA reads as TGTGCCAGCAGTTTATCGGCCGGGACTAGTAGCTACGAGCAGTACTTC.

CDR3 nucleotides: TGTGCCAGCAGCCCCGAACTAGTGGGCAATGAGCAGTTCTTC. Translated, it gives CASSPELVGNEQFF. V usage is TRBV7-3 and J usage is TRBJ2-1; maybe TRBD2 (5 bases). Trimming took 5 bases from V and 6 from J, leaving 14 bases between them. The CDR3 spans 14 residues. CDR1 and CDR2 from the germline V gene are SGHTA and FQGTGA.

This clone was detected a few times. The chain has TRBV19 and TRBJ1-5, with D hard to call. Germline V gene data show CDR1 as LNHDA and CDR2 as SQIVND (reference sequence). Deletions cut 8 bases from V and 2 bases from J, with 10 bases between. The CDR3 has 13 residues. The CDR3 DNA sequence: TGTGCCAGTTCAGACCATGGCAATCAGCCCCAGCATTTT. Its translation is CASSDHGNQPQHF.

The chain couples TRBV10-2 to TRBJ1-1; 7 bases are a match to TRBD1. Germline values: CDR1 WSHSY, CDR2 SAAADI. There are 13 residues in the CDR3. J gave up 1 base and V 6 bases, and 2 bases lay outside the gene matches. CDR3 amino acids: CASRTGRNTEAFF. CDR3 sequence (DNA): TGCGCCAGCAGGACAGGGAGGAACACTGAAGCTTTCTTT.

The chain uses TRBV15 and TRBJ2-3, with 8 bases fitting TRBD2. V shed 0 bases and J 1 base; nucleotides not matched to a gene: 6. The length of the CDR3 is 17 residues. Germline CDR1 reads LNHNV; CDR2 reads YYDKDF (reference sequence). Here the CDR3 reads CATSRDRIAGRTDTQYF. In DNA form, the CDR3 reads TGTGCCACCAGCAGAGATCGGATAGCGGGGCGCACAGATACGCAGTATTTT.

This rearrangement joins TRBV5-1 to TRBJ1-2, with D uncertain. The CDR3 is made up of 13 amino acids. V was cut by 4 bases and J by 4 bases, with 11 bases left in between. Germline loops: CDR1 SGHRS, CDR2 YFSETQ. DNA of the CDR3: TGCGCCAGCAGCCCTGACTTAACCTATGGCTACACCTTC. Residues: CASSPDLTYGYTF.

This chain connects TRBV30 to TRBJ1-2; no reliable D call. Trimming cost V 4 bases and J 4 bases, with 7 bases left between them. The CDR3 length is 11 residues. Germline V gene sequence: CDR1 GTSNPN, CDR2 SVGIG (reference sequence). The CDR3: CAWMHFYGYTF. Written as DNA, the CDR3 is TGTGCCTGGATGCATTTCTATGGCTACACCTTC.

The rearrangement uses TRBV5-1 and TRBJ2-2; possible D gene TRBD1, 6 bases. Germline loops: CDR1 SGHRS, CDR2 YFSETQ. The V end lost 1 base, the J end lost 3 bases, and 10 bases lay between the germline ends. This CDR3 spans 15 amino acids. The CDR3 protein is CASSLSNRDTGELFF. The CDR3 DNA reads TGCGCCAGCAGCTTGTCGAACAGGGACACCGGGGAGCTGTTTTTT.

This clone was detected a few times. The chain uses TRBV5-4 and TRBJ1-5; D is perhaps TRBD1 (5 bases). Germline values: CDR1 SGHNT, CDR2 YYREEE (reference sequence). This CDR3 spans 15 amino acids. V lost 2 bases to trimming and J lost 5 bases, with 14 bases between them. CDR3 protein: CASSFGGGIDQPQHF. The CDR3 DNA is TGTGCCAGCAGCTTCGGGGGTGGAATAGATCAGCCCCAGCATTTT.

CDR3 protein: CASRHGTGKNEQFF. CDR3 DNA: TGTGCCAGCAGACACGGGACAGGGAAAAATGAGCAGTTCTTC. The chain employs TRBV6-5 and TRBJ2-1; 9 nucleotides align to TRBD1. Germline CDR1 reads MNHEY; CDR2 reads SVGAGI. This CDR3 region has 14 residues. J lost 7 bases, V lost 6 bases, and 7 bases had no gene match.

This chain links TRBV7-7 with TRBJ2-7; possible D gene TRBD1, 6 bases. This CDR3 has 15 residues. Looked up from germline, CDR1 is SSHAT and CDR2 is FNYEAQ (reference sequence). V dropped 4 bases and J dropped 0 bases, with 13 bases sitting between them. In DNA, the CDR3 is TGTGCCAGCAGCTGGGACATAACGAGCTCCTACGAGCAGTACTTC. This codes for CASSWDITSSYEQYF. Using reference TRBV7-7 and TRBJ2-7 for the parts outside the CDR3, the full variable domain is GAGVSQSPRYKVTKRGQDVTLRCDPISSHATLYWYQQALGQGPEFLTYFNYEAQPDKSGLPSDRFSAERPEGSISTLTIQRTEQRDSAMYRCASSWDITSSYEQYFGPGTRLTVT.

The V gene is TRBV7-3, the J gene TRBJ2-1, with 10 bases that match TRBD2. Trimming cost V 4 bases and J 6 bases; bases outside gene matches: 9. The CDR3 spans 16 residues. CDR1 and CDR2 from the germline V gene are SGHTA and FQGTGA. DNA for the CDR3: TGTGCCAGCAGCTCCGGAAGCGGGAGGGCCCGCAATGAGCAGTTCTTC. Residues: CASSSGSGRARNEQFF.

The genes are TRBV6-1 and TRBJ2-7; D remains unclear. V was trimmed by 1 base and J by 3 bases, leaving 7 bases between them. Germline V CDR1 and CDR2: MNHNS, SASEGT. The CDR3 runs to 13 residues. The CDR3 spells CASSEGVVYEQYF. In DNA form, the CDR3 reads TGTGCCAGCAGTGAAGGGGTGGTCTACGAGCAGTACTTC.

The chain couples TRBV9 to TRBJ1-1; D is uncertain. Germline V gene sequence: CDR1 SGDLS, CDR2 YYNGEE. With 4 bases removed from V and 6 bases from J, the gap between germline ends came to 10 bases. CDR3 length: 12 amino acids. CDR3 DNA: TGTGCCAGCAGCCATGGTTTTTCTGAAGCTTTCTTT. Its translation is CASSHGFSEAFF.

The rearrangement links TRBV9 to TRBJ2-1; D remains unclear. V was shortened by 1 base and J by 6 bases, with 8 bases between the two germline ends. The CDR3 loop spans 13 amino acids. Germline CDR1 SGDLS, CDR2 YYNGEE. The chain's CDR3 is CASSVPGGNEQFF. In DNA, the CDR3 is TGTGCCAGCAGCGTACCGGGCGGCAATGAGCAGTTCTTC.

The chain recombines TRBV6-4 with TRBJ2-2, with a possible D match to TRBD2 (5 bases). CDR1 is MRHNA and CDR2 is SNTAGT in the germline V gene. The CDR3 contains 13 residues. Deletions cut 5 bases from V and 1 base from J, with 5 bases between. CDR3 DNA: TGTGCCAGCAGTAGCGGGAACACCGGGGAGCTGTTTTTT. This gives the protein CASSSGNTGELFF.

Only a few counts were recorded for this clone. This chain connects TRBV18 to TRBJ2-1, with D perhaps matching TRBD1 (5 bases). Trimming pared 1 base from V and 9 bases from J, leaving 10 bases between. CDR1 and CDR2 from the germline V gene are KGHSH and LQKENI. The CDR3 runs to 13 residues. In DNA form, the CDR3 reads TGTGCCAGCTCACCACAACAGGAGACTGAGCAGTTCTTC. It specifies CASSPQQETEQFF.

The table lists this clone with a count of one. The gene calls are TRBV19 and TRBJ2-7; 9 nucleotides match TRBD1. With 6 bases clipped from V and 2 bases from J, the junction kept 5 bases outside the gene matches. The CDR3 is 14 amino acids. In germline, CDR1 is LNHDA, CDR2 SQIVND (reference sequence). Here the CDR3 reads CASSPGQGTYEQYF. The CDR3 bases are TGTGCCAGTAGCCCAGGACAGGGGACCTACGAGCAGTACTTC.

V gene TRBV27 combines with J gene TRBJ1-2, with TRBD1 matching 7 bases. Germline V CDR1 and CDR2: MNHEY, SMNVEV (reference sequence). There are 14 residues in the CDR3. J lost 5 bases, V lost 6 bases, and 9 bases had no gene match. CDR3 bases: TGTGCCAGCAGCCCGGGACAGCGCCCGTATGGCTACACCTTC. This sequence encodes CASSPGQRPYGYTF.

The rearrangement uses TRBV10-1 and TRBJ1-2; no clear D gene. The CDR3 length is 13 residues. V was shortened by 5 bases and J by 7 bases, with 14 bases between the two germline ends. The germline V gene has CDR1 WNHNN and CDR2 SYGVQD (reference sequence). CDR3 coding DNA: TGCGCCAGCAGTCGGACGGGCCAAACTGGCTACACCTTC. Amino acid sequence: CASSRTGQTGYTF.

This sequence joins TRBV28 and TRBJ1-1, with D unclear. This CDR3 spans 11 amino acids. Per the germline V gene, CDR1 is MDHEN and CDR2 is SYDVKM. Trimming shortened V by 6 bases and J by 3 bases, and 5 bases separated the two germline ends. The DNA of the CDR3 is TGTGCCAGCAGAAGGTACACTGAAGCTTTCTTT. Its protein product is CASRRYTEAFF. The full variable domain, completed using reference TRBV28 and TRBJ1-1, is DVKVTQSSRYLVKRTGEKVFLECVQDMDHENMFWYRQDPGLGLRLIYFSYDVKMKEKGDIPEGYSVSREKKERFSLILESASTNQTSMYLCASRRYTEAFFGQGTRLTVV.

V gene TRBV15 combines with J gene TRBJ1-6; the D is unclear. The V gene lost 1 base and the J gene lost 7 bases, with 5 bases spanning the gap. Germline V lookup: CDR1 LNHNV, CDR2 YYDKDF (reference sequence). The CDR3 consists of 13 residues. For the CDR3, the DNA is TGTGCCACCAGCAGAGGACCGAATTCACCCCTCCACTTT. It specifies CATSRGPNSPLHF.

The chain couples TRBV6-6 to TRBJ2-1, with a possible D match to TRBD2 (6 bases). Germline V gene data show CDR1 as MNHNY and CDR2 as SVGAGI (reference sequence). V lost 8 bases, J lost 7 bases, and 24 bases lay in between. The CDR3 is made up of 16 amino acids. CDR3 nucleotide sequence: TGTGCCAGCCGAACCGATAATGGGGCGGGGAGAAATGAGCAGTTCTTC. As protein: CASRTDNGAGRNEQFF.

This sequence joins TRBV7-9 and TRBJ2-1, with TRBD2 matching over 10 bases. The CDR3 spans 16 residues. Trimming took 3 bases from V and 4 from J; bases not matched to a gene: 6. The germline V gene has CDR1 SEHNR and CDR2 FQNEAQ (reference sequence). CDR3 in amino acids: CASSLWSGRGYNEQFF. The CDR3 DNA reads TGTGCCAGCAGCTTGTGGAGCGGGAGGGGGTACAATGAGCAGTTCTTC.

V gene TRBV10-1 combines with J gene TRBJ2-1; 7 nucleotides align to TRBD2. After removal of 0 bases from V and 3 bases from J, the junction contained 5 bases not matched to a gene. The CDR3 has 16 amino acids. CDR1 is WNHNN, CDR2 SYGVQD, per germline (reference sequence). The CDR3 sequence: CASSESETSSYNEQFF. The CDR3 bases are TGCGCCAGCAGTGAGTCCGAGACTAGCAGCTACAATGAGCAGTTCTTC.